One and the same sample provided the 12 T cell receptor beta chains below, sequenced in a study of CD8 T cells in ankylosing spondylitis. One entry per CDR3 protein, called by TCRdb with MiXCR from the 5' RACE reads. The sample comprises approximately 100,000 distinct CDR3 sequences, approximately 25% of which are singletons, and about 12% rests with the top ten. Sequencing used synovial fluid, either unsorted or a sorted T cell fraction (not recorded which). These receptors were obtained from a male donor with ankylosing spondylitis.

The chain is built from TRBV4-1 and TRBJ2-5; weak D call: TRBD1 (7 bases). This CDR3 has 15 amino acids. The V gene's germline CDR1 is MGHRA and CDR2 YSYEKL. Trimming stripped 4 bases from V and 6 bases from J, with 18 bases between. CDR3 protein: CASSRTGDRDQTQYF. CDR3 DNA: TGCGCCAGCAGCCGAACGGGAGACAGGGACCAGACCCAGTACTTC.

This chain links TRBV20-1 with TRBJ2-1; D unresolved. Looked up from germline, CDR1 is DFQATT and CDR2 is SNEGSKA (reference sequence). V lost 6 bases and J lost 4, with 10 bases in between. CDR3 length equals 12 residues. The DNA of the CDR3 is TGCAGTGCGGAAGGACCTTACAATGAGCAGTTCTTC. It yields the protein CSAEGPYNEQFF.

This clonotype was seen a few times. This sequence joins TRBV7-8 and TRBJ2-1, with no clear D. Trimming stripped 1 base from V and 4 bases from J, with 17 bases between. Germline V gene sequence: CDR1 SGHVS, CDR2 FQNEAQ. The CDR3 spans 17 residues. This CDR3 is CASSLVPTGSGYNEQFF. CDR3 sequence (DNA): TGTGCCAGCAGCTTAGTCCCCACCGGGTCGGGTTACAATGAGCAGTTCTTC.

This clonotype was recorded at least ten times. This sequence joins TRBV5-1 and TRBJ2-7, with 8 bases lining up with TRBD2. The CDR3 is made up of 15 amino acids. Trimming removed 0 bases from V and 7 bases from J; junction bases left unmatched: 9. CDR1 SGHRS and CDR2 YFSETQ come from the germline V gene. In DNA, the CDR3 is TGCGCCAGCAGCTTGGATGGAGCGGGGGTGGGGGAGCAGTACTTC. It is translated as CASSLDGAGVGEQYF.

In its sample, this clonotype was seen many times. The chain joins TRBV20-1 to TRBJ2-5; 7 bases fit TRBD2. The CDR3 contains 15 residues. Germline CDR1 is DFQATT and CDR2 is SNEGSKA (reference sequence). V was pared by 1 base and J by 5 bases, with 10 bases of the junction left unmatched. The CDR3 DNA reads TGCAGTGCTAGAGGATCTAGCGGAGGGAGGGAGACCCAGTACTTC. Its translation is CSARGSSGGRETQYF.

This clonotype has more than one count but fewer than ten. The chain is built from TRBV11-2 and TRBJ2-1, with 8 bases fitting TRBD1. This CDR3 contains 15 residues. V shed 4 bases, J shed 0 bases, and the junction held 2 bases outside the gene matches. CDR1 is SGHAT and CDR2 is FQNNGV in the germline V gene. The CDR3 loop is CASSSTGDSYNEQFF. CDR3 nucleotide sequence: TGTGCCAGCAGCTCGACAGGGGACTCCTACAATGAGCAGTTCTTC.

This clonotype was picked up a small number of times. This chain connects TRBV5-1 to TRBJ1-1, with D possibly TRBD1 on 5 matching bases. The CDR3 loop spans 16 amino acids. Trimming removed 0 bases from V and 1 base from J, with 13 bases in between. Germline V gives CDR1 SGHRS, CDR2 YFSETQ. For the CDR3, the DNA is TGCGCCAGCAGCTTGGCATTGAGGGGCTGGAACACTGAAGCTTTCTTT. This gives the protein CASSLALRGWNTEAFF.

Worth noting for this clonotype: An end of the junction does not agree with germline; a read error may underlie this. This chain connects TRBV5-1 to TRBJ2-3, with D maybe TRBD2 (5 bases). The CDR3 runs 14 residues. Germline-derived CDR1 and CDR2 are SGHRS and YFSETQ. The CDR3 is CSSSLADYTDTQYF. CDR3 coding DNA: TGCTCCAGCAGCTTGGCCGACTACACAGATACGCAGTATTTT.

A few counts support this clonotype. The chain joins TRBV5-6 to TRBJ2-2; D gene uncertain. The CDR3 extends over 15 amino acids. V lost 5 bases and J lost 1, with 12 bases in between. Germline V lookup: CDR1 SGHDT, CDR2 YYEEEE. The chain's CDR3 is CASSSSLWNTGELFF. The CDR3 DNA sequence: TGTGCCAGCAGTAGTTCCCTATGGAACACCGGGGAGCTGTTTTTT.

Notes on this clonotype: The junction departs from the called germline gene at one end, perhaps through a read error. CDR3 in DNA: TGTGCCAGCAGATTAGTAGGGTATCCGACAGATACGCAGTATTTT. It encodes CASRLVGYPTDTQYF. This rearrangement joins TRBV11-2 to TRBJ2-3; the D is unclear. The V gene's germline CDR1 is SGHAT and CDR2 FQNNGV. CDR3 length: 15 amino acids.

This clonotype was observed at least ten times. Relative to the germline gene, one junction end is altered; a read error may explain this. V gene TRBV5-1 combines with J gene TRBJ1-2; the D gene is possibly TRBD1 (5 bases). This CDR3 region has 13 residues. Germline loops: CDR1 SGHRS, CDR2 YFSETQ. CDR3 DNA sequence: TGTGCCAGCTCACTCCAGGGTAACTATGGCTACACCTTC. Translated: CASSLQGNYGYTF.

J is TRBJ2-7 and V is TRBV20-1, with D maybe TRBD1 (6 bases). Germline-derived CDR1 and CDR2 are DFQATT and SNEGSKA (reference sequence). This CDR3 contains 14 residues. The V end was cut by 6 bases, the J end by 0 bases, with 15 bases between. CDR3 amino acids: CSAGRDTFSYEQYF. The CDR3 DNA reads TGCAGTGCGGGCCGGGACACTTTCTCCTACGAGCAGTACTTC.